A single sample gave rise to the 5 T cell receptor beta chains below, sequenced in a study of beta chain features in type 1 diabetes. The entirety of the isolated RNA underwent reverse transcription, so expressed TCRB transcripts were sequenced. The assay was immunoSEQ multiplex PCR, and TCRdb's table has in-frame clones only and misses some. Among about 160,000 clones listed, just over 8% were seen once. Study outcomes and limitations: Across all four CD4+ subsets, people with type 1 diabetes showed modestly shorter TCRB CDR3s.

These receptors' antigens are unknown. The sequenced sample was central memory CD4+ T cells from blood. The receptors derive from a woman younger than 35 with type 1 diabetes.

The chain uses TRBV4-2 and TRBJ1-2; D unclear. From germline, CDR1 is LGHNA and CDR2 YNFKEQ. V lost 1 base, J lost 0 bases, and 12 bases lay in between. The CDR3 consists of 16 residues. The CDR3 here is CASSQAAQSANYGYTF. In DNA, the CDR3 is TGTGCCAGCAGCCAAGCTGCCCAGTCCGCTAACTATGGCTACACCTTC.

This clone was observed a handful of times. This CDR3 reads CASSPGLAGVWSDTQYF. The CDR3, as DNA: TGTGCCAGCTCACCAGGACTAGCGGGAGTCTGGTCAGATACGCAGTATTTT. The chain couples TRBV18 to TRBJ2-3; TRBD2 aligns across 13 bases. The CDR3 extends over 17 amino acids. Germline loops: CDR1 KGHSH, CDR2 LQKENI. With V trimmed by 2 bases and J by 4 bases, 6 bases remained unmatched.

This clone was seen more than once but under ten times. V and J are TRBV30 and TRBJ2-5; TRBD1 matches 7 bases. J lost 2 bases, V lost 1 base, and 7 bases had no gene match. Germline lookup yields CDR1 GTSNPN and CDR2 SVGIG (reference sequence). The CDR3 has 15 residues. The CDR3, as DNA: TGTGCCTGGAGTGCCCTACTCAGGGGGCAAGAGACCCAGTACTTC. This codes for CAWSALLRGQETQYF. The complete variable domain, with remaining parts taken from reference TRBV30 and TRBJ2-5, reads SQTIHQWPATLVQPVGSPLSLECTVEGTSNPNLYWYRQAAGRGLQLLFYSVGIGQISSEVPQNLSASRPQDRQFILSSKKLLLSDSGFYLCAWSALLRGQETQYFGPGTRLLVL.

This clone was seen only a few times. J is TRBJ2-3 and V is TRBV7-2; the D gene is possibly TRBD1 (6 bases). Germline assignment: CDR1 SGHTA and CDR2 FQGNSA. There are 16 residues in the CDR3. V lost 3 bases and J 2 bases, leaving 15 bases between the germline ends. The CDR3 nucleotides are TGTGCCAGCAGCTTTGAGTACAGGGCGGACACAGATACGCAGTATTTT. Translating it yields CASSFEYRADTDTQYF. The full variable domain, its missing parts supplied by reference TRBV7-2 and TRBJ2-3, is GAGVSQSPSNKVTEKGKDVELRCDPISGHTALYWYRQSLGQGLEFLIYFQGNSAPDKSGLPSDRFSAERTGGSVSTLTIQRTQQEDSAVYLCASSFEYRADTDTQYFGPGTRLTVL.

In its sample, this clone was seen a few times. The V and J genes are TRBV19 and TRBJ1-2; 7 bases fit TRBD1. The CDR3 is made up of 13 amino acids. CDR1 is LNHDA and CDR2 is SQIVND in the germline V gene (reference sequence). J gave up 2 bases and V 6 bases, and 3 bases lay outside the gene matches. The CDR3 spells CASRRQGNYGYTF. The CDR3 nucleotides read TGTGCCAGTAGAAGACAGGGAAACTATGGCTACACCTTC. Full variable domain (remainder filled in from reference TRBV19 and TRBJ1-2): DGGITQSPKYLFRKEGQNVTLSCEQNLNHDAMYWYRQDPGQGLRLIYYSQIVNDFQKGDIAEGYSVSREKKESFPLTVTSAQKNPTAFYLCASRRQGNYGYTFGSGTRLTVV.